What follows are 28 T cell receptor beta chains derived from one specimen sequenced in a study of molecular identifiers for immune sequencing clone quantification. One entry per CDR3 protein, called by TCRdb with MiXCR from the PCR reads. The sample holds about 500,000 distinct CDR3 sequences; less than 30% are singletons and the top ten take around 0.76%. The source material was naive CD8+ T cells from blood, with Jurkat cell RNA spiked in. Described subset: FACS-sorted CD8+CD4-CCR7+CD45RA+ naive T cells. The receptors come from a human donor in good health. Some libraries in this study had Jurkat cell RNA spiked in.

This clonotype appeared once. A single base separates this from a much larger clone, so it may be a read error. This rearrangement joins TRBV4-2 to TRBJ2-5; D is possibly TRBD2 (5 bases). Trimming removed 1 base from V and 5 bases from J, with 14 bases in between. Germline assignment: CDR1 LGHNA and CDR2 YNFKEQ. This CDR3 has 15 residues. CDR3 loop: CASSQVEIPGETQYF. In nucleotides, the CDR3 is TGTGCCAGCAGCCAAGTGGAGATCCCGGGGGAGACCCAGTACTTC.

The chain is built from TRBV5-6 and TRBJ1-3, with 8 bases identical to TRBD1. The CDR3 is made up of 16 amino acids. CDR1 SGHDT and CDR2 YYEEEE come from the germline V gene. J lost 0 bases, V lost 4 bases, and 6 bases had no gene match. CDR3 sequence (DNA): TGTGCCAGCAGCCCCGGACAGGGCGCCTCTGGAAACACCATATATTTT. This translates into CASSPGQGASGNTIYF.

In its sample, this clonotype was seen a few times. V and J are TRBV10-3 and TRBJ1-1; D unresolved. Trimming stripped 0 bases from V and 7 bases from J, with 9 bases between. Germline V gene sequence: CDR1 ENHRY, CDR2 SYGVKD. This CDR3 spans 13 amino acids. Here the CDR3 reads CAISESKTLEAFF. For the CDR3, the DNA is TGTGCCATCAGTGAGTCGAAGACACTTGAAGCTTTCTTT.

This sequence joins TRBV12-3 or TRBV12-4 and TRBJ1-5, with D uncertain. This CDR3 comprises 15 residues. The germline V and J ends were trimmed by 5 bases and 5 bases, with 16 bases remaining between them. CDR3 region: CASSPDGVAYQPQHF. The CDR3 coding sequence is TGTGCCAGCAGTCCCGATGGGGTCGCTTATCAGCCCCAGCATTTT.

In its sample, this clonotype was seen a few times. Possible read error: a much larger clone is one base away. The CDR3 does not close with the conserved phenylalanine or tryptophan, likely indicating a read error. The chain carries TRBV27 and TRBJ1-1, with D unclear. Germline values: CDR1 MNHEY, CDR2 SMNVEV (reference sequence). V was clipped by 3 bases and J by 3 bases, with 8 bases between them. The CDR3 sequence is 13 residues long. In nucleotides, the CDR3 is TGTGCCAGCAGTTTTGCACTCGACACTGAAGCTTTCCTT. Translating it yields CASSFALDTEAFL.

This clonotype occurred many times. J is TRBJ2-7 and V is TRBV6-5; D is undetermined. Trimming took 0 bases from V and 3 from J, leaving 6 bases between them. The length of the CDR3 is 13 residues. Germline V gene lookup returns CDR1 MNHEY and CDR2 SVGAGI. This chain's CDR3 is CASSYSHYYEQYF. As DNA, the CDR3 is TGTGCCAGCAGTTACTCTCACTACTACGAGCAGTACTTC.

This clonotype was detected only a few times. The V and J genes are TRBV7-2 and TRBJ2-5; no clear D gene. In germline, CDR1 is SGHTA, CDR2 FQGNSA. Trimming cost V 3 bases and J 5 bases, with 19 bases left between them. The CDR3 has 16 residues. The DNA of the CDR3 is TGTGCCAGCAGCTTTCGTGAGTCCACATTGGGGGAGACCCAGTACTTC. As protein: CASSFRESTLGETQYF.

The chain joins TRBV21-1 to TRBJ2-3; the table's D gene call, TRBD2, was not cross checked with the DNA. TRBV21-1 has pseudogene status. The CDR3 has 20 residues. CDR3 sequence (DNA): TGTGCCCGCTTAAAGATGGAAAGGGGGACTAGCGTTCCGGTTCCATATACGCAGTATTTT. As protein: CARLKMERGTSVPVPYTQYF.

Note on this clonotype: A much larger clone sits a single nucleotide away, making a read error possible. Because it lacks the conserved phenylalanine or tryptophan at the end, this CDR3 is likely a read error. V usage is TRBV4-3 and J usage is TRBJ2-7; TRBD2 is a possible D gene (6 bases). Germline V lookup: CDR1 LGHNA, CDR2 YSLEER. Between the trimmed V and J ends, which lost 7 bases and 0 bases, there was a span of 13 bases. The CDR3 covers 14 residues. The CDR3 coding sequence is TGCGCCAGCACCCCCGGAGCGGGCTCCTACGAGCAGTACCTC. The encoded protein is CASTPGAGSYEQYL.

This clonotype was seen a few times. This chain links TRBV27 with TRBJ1-1, with 7 bases identical to TRBD1. This CDR3 contains 16 residues. Germline lookup yields CDR1 MNHEY and CDR2 SMNVEV (reference sequence). Trimming removed 5 bases from V and 0 bases from J; junction bases left unmatched: 9. The DNA of the CDR3 is TGTGCCAGCAGTCCGACGGGACAGCCTTTGAACACTGAAGCTTTCTTT. Amino acids: CASSPTGQPLNTEAFF.

The chain joins TRBV7-7 to TRBJ2-7, with 7 nucleotides matching TRBD1. This CDR3 has 15 residues. Germline values: CDR1 SSHAT, CDR2 FNYEAQ (reference sequence). V gave up 1 base and J gave up 6 bases; unmatched junction bases: 9. The CDR3 region is CASSLGVGTVFEQYF. The CDR3 DNA is TGTGCCAGCAGCTTAGGAGTCGGGACAGTATTCGAGCAGTACTTC.

A few counts support this clonotype. V usage is TRBV12-3 or TRBV12-4 and J usage is TRBJ2-1, with 10 bases identical to TRBD1. The CDR3 runs 16 residues. V lost 4 bases to trimming and J lost 5 bases; unmatched junction nucleotides: 8. The CDR3: CASSSGQGGLDNEQFF. The DNA for the CDR3 is TGTGCCAGCAGTTCCGGACAGGGGGGGTTGGACAATGAGCAGTTCTTC.

This clonotype was observed once. J is TRBJ1-1 and V is TRBV5-1; 11 bases are a match to TRBD1. With 5 bases clipped from V and 0 bases from J, the junction kept 6 bases outside the gene matches. The CDR3 is 16 residues long. In germline, CDR1 is SGHRS, CDR2 YFSETQ. DNA of the CDR3: TGCGCCAGCAGACGAGGGACAGGGGGAATGAACACTGAAGCTTTCTTT. It is translated as CASRRGTGGMNTEAFF.

A note on this clonotype: This may be a read error: a much more frequent sequence differs by one nucleotide. The rearrangement uses TRBV14 and TRBJ2-3, with a possible D match to TRBD2 (6 bases). The length of the CDR3 is 16 residues. Germline-derived CDR1 and CDR2 are SGHDN and FVKESK. DNA for the CDR3: TGTGCCAGCAGCCAACTACGCGGGGAAAGCACAGATGCGCAGTATTTT. Translating it yields CASSQLRGESTDAQYF.

With respect to this clonotype: A read error may explain this, as a much larger clone is one base away. The chain carries TRBV20-1 and TRBJ2-7; D is unresolved. The CDR3 is 15 residues long. The germline V gene encodes CDR1 DFQATT and CDR2 SNEGSKA (reference sequence). CDR3 protein: CSANPAGRTNYERYF. In nucleotides, the CDR3 is TGCAGTGCCAACCCGGCCGGGCGTACAAACTACGAGCGGTACTTC.

The J gene is TRBJ2-7, the V gene TRBV10-3; TRBD2 agrees at 9 bases. CDR1 is ENHRY and CDR2 is SYGVKD in the germline V gene. The length of the CDR3 is 12 residues. V dropped 11 bases and J dropped 0; count of bases not matched to a gene: 2. CDR3 nucleotide sequence: TGTGCCGGCGGGGGGGCCTCCTACGAGCAGTACTTC. Its translation is CAGGGASYEQYF.

There are many counts of this clonotype. The chain uses TRBV10-2 and TRBJ2-5, with 9 bases identical to TRBD1. CDR3 length: 16 amino acids. Germline loops: CDR1 WSHSY, CDR2 SAAADI. V was clipped by 7 bases and J by 1 base; unmatched bases: 10. This chain's CDR3 is CASIPGDRAAQETQYF. CDR3 DNA: TGCGCCAGCATTCCCGGGGACAGGGCAGCCCAAGAGACCCAGTACTTC.

The J gene is TRBJ2-3, the V gene TRBV3-1, with TRBD2 identical over 9 bases. The CDR3 length is 16 residues. In germline, CDR1 is LGHDT, CDR2 YNNKEL (reference sequence). With 4 bases clipped from V and 1 base from J, the junction kept 6 bases outside the gene matches. The CDR3 sequence: CASSPPTSGRTDTQYF. In nucleotides, the CDR3 is TGTGCCAGCAGCCCACCAACTAGCGGGCGCACAGATACGCAGTATTTT.

Note on this clonotype: It is likely a read error, because the conserved phenylalanine at the end of the CDR3 is missing. This chain uses TRBV6-1 with TRBJ1-1; TRBD1 might be the D (6 bases). Per germline, CDR1 MNHNS and CDR2 SASEGT. V lost 8 bases and J lost 0, with 19 bases in between. This CDR3 comprises 16 residues. The CDR3, as DNA: TGTGCCAGCCTTCAGGGGCCCCTGTTATTGAACACTGAAGCTTTCTCT. Translated, it gives CASLQGPLLLNTEAFS.

Comments on this clonotype: This could be a read error, since a much larger clone is one nucleotide away. The conserved phenylalanine or tryptophan is not found at the CDR3 terminus, so this likely reflects a read error. This rearrangement joins TRBV20-1 to TRBJ2-7; D ambiguous. Germline V gives CDR1 DFQATT, CDR2 SNEGSKA (reference sequence). V dropped 6 bases and J dropped 0 bases, with 12 bases sitting between them. This CDR3 contains 13 residues. CDR3: CSARTSRSYEQYY. CDR3 bases: TGCAGTGCCCGCACCTCCCGCTCCTACGAGCAGTACTAC.

This clonotype was detected only a few times. V usage is TRBV4-3 and J usage is TRBJ2-5, with TRBD2 matching 8 bases. CDR3 size: 15 residues. The trim removed 3 bases at V and 3 bases at J, leaving 6 bases unmatched. CDR1 is LGHNA, CDR2 YSLEER, per germline. The DNA for the CDR3 is TGCGCCAGCAGCCATGAGACGGGACTAGAAGAGACCCAGTACTTC. This gives the protein CASSHETGLEETQYF.

This clonotype came up many times. The rearrangement links TRBV11-3 to TRBJ2-3, with D possibly TRBD1 on 5 matching bases. The V gene lost 5 bases and the J gene lost 0 bases, with 12 bases spanning the gap. CDR1 and CDR2 from the germline V gene are SGHNT and YENEEA. The length of the CDR3 is 15 residues. The CDR3 sequence: CASSPGQFSTDTQYF. In nucleotides, the CDR3 is TGTGCCAGCAGCCCTGGACAATTTAGCACAGATACGCAGTATTTT.

In the case of this clonotype: A clone one base away is much larger, so this may be a read error. The V gene is TRBV14, the J gene TRBJ2-3, with D tentatively TRBD2 (5 bases). The CDR3 is made up of 15 amino acids. Per the germline V gene, CDR1 is SGHDN and CDR2 is FVKESK. CDR3: CASSQPETRADTLYF. The CDR3 nucleotides are TGTGCCAGCAGCCAGCCCGAAACTAGGGCGGATACGCTGTATTTT. Full variable domain (remainder filled in from reference TRBV14 and TRBJ2-3): EAGVTQFPSHSVIEKGQTVTLRCDPISGHDNLYWYRRVMGKEIKFLLHFVKESKQDESGMPNNRFLAERTGGTYSTLKVQPAELEDSGVYFCASSQPETRADTLYFGPGTRLTVL.

This clonotype was counted many times. The chain combines TRBV2 with TRBJ2-3; possibly TRBD2 for D (6 bases). Germline CDR1 is SNHLY and CDR2 is FYNNEI. The CDR3 contains 14 residues. V was pared by 6 bases and J by 1 base, with 11 bases between. This CDR3 reads CASRVGSGTDTQYF. The CDR3 nucleotides are TGTGCCAGCAGGGTCGGGAGTGGCACAGATACGCAGTATTTT.

This clonotype was seen a handful of times. This chain uses TRBV11-2 with TRBJ2-3; 10 nucleotides line up with TRBD2. The ends lost 5 bases at V and 4 bases at J; junction bases unmatched: 24. This CDR3 comprises 21 residues. The germline gives CDR1 SGHAT, CDR2 FQNNGV. CDR3 coding DNA: TGTGCCAGCAGCAACTACCTGGGTTTACCTAGCGGGAGATGGGGCGCAGATACGCAGTATTTT. It is translated as CASSNYLGLPSGRWGADTQYF.

This clonotype was detected a few times. The chain recombines TRBV20-1 with TRBJ2-3; 8 nucleotides match TRBD2. Germline CDR1 and CDR2: DFQATT and SNEGSKA (reference sequence). The CDR3 extends over 15 amino acids. The V and J ends lost 1 base and 6 bases, in that order; junction bases with no gene match: 9. CDR3 region: CSARVPSGPVDTQYF. The DNA for the CDR3 is TGCAGTGCTAGAGTCCCTAGCGGGCCGGTGGATACGCAGTATTTT.

This clonotype was seen only a few times. One end of the junction does not line up with germline, which may come from a read error. This chain joins TRBV12-3 or TRBV12-4 and TRBJ1-1, with D hard to call. The CDR3 runs 12 residues. DNA of the CDR3: TGTGCCAGCAGTTTAGGGGCGACTGAAGCTTCCTTT. It is translated as CASSLGATEASF.

The chain links TRBV27 to TRBJ2-3; D gene ambiguous. Germline CDR1 and CDR2: MNHEY and SMNVEV (reference sequence). The CDR3 consists of 12 residues. Trimming took off 6 bases at V and 11 bases at J, with 15 bases between the two ends. CDR3 protein: CASSPTTLVQYF. The CDR3 region has the DNA TGTGCCAGCAGCCCGACGACGTTGGTGCAGTATTTT.